This T cell receptor beta chain comes out of a study of blood T cell repertoires in COVID-19. Study background: Whether acute or convalescent, the COVID-19 samples came from the United States, Italy and Spain. From T cells, B-cell-depleted T cells, or PBMCs came the material, which was cDNA or gDNA.

The data were produced by immunoSEQ multiplex PCR, yet TCRdb's version contains in-frame clones alone and is incomplete. The sample includes fewer than 250,000 clones, 75% to 85% of them seen just once. The CDR3 covers 15 residues. Germline V CDR1 and CDR2: SGHRS, YFSETQ. The trim removed 4 bases at V and 4 bases at J, leaving 7 bases unmatched. The clonotype comes from a human donor in a cohort sampled during active COVID-19. The genes are TRBV5-1 and TRBJ1-4; TRBD1 matches 7 bases. Specimen: peripheral blood. The CDR3 bases are TGCGCCAGCAGCATTACGGGACAGATTAATGAAAAACTGTTTTTT. Its translation is CASSITGQINEKLFF.